This TCR beta chain stems from a study of CD8 T cells in ankylosing spondylitis. General study findings and limits: Characteristic, it appeared, of ankylosing spondylitis blood was a TCR beta motif of several highly homologous variants. Matched synovial fluid from ankylosing spondylitis patients was reported to be enriched for disease-linked clones.

One entry per CDR3 protein results from TCRdb running MiXCR on the 5' RACE reads. The table includes roughly 700,000 distinct CDR3 sequences, about 20% detected once. V shed 2 bases and J 5 bases; nucleotides not matched to a gene: 6. The CDR3 is made up of 16 amino acids. Per the germline V gene, CDR1 is SGHDT and CDR2 is YYEEEE. Notes on this clonotype: Antigen: not known.

This clonotype originated in a male donor with ankylosing spondylitis. Input material: blood, either unsorted or a sorted T cell fraction (not recorded which). The chain combines TRBV5-6 with TRBJ2-1, with TRBD2 matching 11 bases. Here the CDR3 reads CASSFGPSGRHNEQFF. The CDR3 nucleotides are TGTGCCAGCAGCTTCGGGCCTAGCGGGAGGCACAATGAGCAGTTCTTC.